The 20 T cell receptor beta chains reported below all come from one sample, sequenced in a study of Graves' ophthalmopathy and Graves' hyperthyroidism. TCR beta CDR3 regions were amplified from RNA transcripts. Investigators did first-round RT-PCR with HTBI primers, then second-round multiplex PCR. TCRdb independently ran MiXCR on the multiplex PCR reads; one entry per CDR3 protein. The table lists over a million distinct CDR3 sequences, about two fifths of them singletons. Sequencing was done on a sample of peripheral blood or thyroid tissue (not recorded which). These receptors came from an adult man with Graves' hyperthyroidism.

This clonotype appeared many times. The V gene is TRBV19, the J gene TRBJ1-1; no reliable D call. The length of the CDR3 is 15 residues. Looked up from germline, CDR1 is LNHDA and CDR2 is SQIVND (reference sequence). Trimming took 4 bases from V and 1 from J, leaving 13 bases between them. The CDR3 loop is CASSRKGQANTEAFF. The CDR3 bases are TGTGCCAGTAGTAGAAAAGGCCAGGCGAACACTGAAGCTTTCTTT. The whole variable domain, remainder taken from reference TRBV19 and TRBJ1-1, is DGGITQSPKYLFRKEGQNVTLSCEQNLNHDAMYWYRQDPGQGLRLIYYSQIVNDFQKGDIAEGYSVSREKKESFPLTVTSAQKNPTAFYLCASSRKGQANTEAFFGQGTRLTVV.

This clonotype was picked up a small number of times. CDR3 sequence reads: CASSKPGGETEAFF. For the CDR3, the DNA is TGCGCCAGCAGCAAACCAGGGGGCGAGACTGAAGCTTTCTTT. The chain recombines TRBV5-1 with TRBJ1-1, with 8 bases lining up with TRBD1. CDR3 length: 14 residues. The germline CDR1 and CDR2 sequences are SGHRS and YFSETQ. Trimming cost V 4 bases and J 5 bases; bases outside gene matches: 7.

The rearrangement uses TRBV2 and TRBJ1-1; 9 nucleotides agree with TRBD1. The germline gives CDR1 SNHLY, CDR2 FYNNEI. The CDR3 loop spans 14 amino acids. V shed 7 bases, J shed 3 bases, and the junction held 6 bases outside the gene matches. The CDR3 spells CASTTGQGHTEAFF. CDR3 coding DNA: TGTGCCAGCACTACGGGACAGGGCCACACTGAAGCTTTCTTT.

This clonotype was recorded at least ten times. The chain couples TRBV24-1 to TRBJ2-7, with D tentatively TRBD1 (6 bases). There are 15 residues in the CDR3. Germline V CDR1 and CDR2: KGHDR, SFDVKD. The germline V and J ends were trimmed by 5 bases and 1 base, with 14 bases remaining between them. CDR3 region: CATSGGQAGSYEQYF. The CDR3 nucleotides read TGTGCCACCAGTGGGGGGCAGGCCGGATCCTACGAGCAGTACTTC.

This clonotype has a count of ten or more. The genes are TRBV12-3 or TRBV12-4 and TRBJ2-5; 7 nucleotides match TRBD1. The CDR3 consists of 16 residues. Trimming removed 5 bases from V and 5 bases from J; junction bases left unmatched: 14. This CDR3 is CASSLDPTGSGETQYF. Written as DNA, the CDR3 is TGTGCCAGCAGTCTAGATCCGACAGGGTCAGGCGAGACCCAGTACTTC.

In its sample, this clonotype was seen many times. The chain employs TRBV7-9 and TRBJ2-6; 7 bases fit TRBD1. This CDR3 comprises 18 residues. Germline trimming cut 3 bases from V and 0 bases from J; bases unmatched to any gene: 8. Germline V CDR1 and CDR2: SEHNR, FQNEAQ (reference sequence). This CDR3 is CASSFGQALISGANVLTF. CDR3 DNA: TGTGCCAGCAGCTTCGGACAGGCATTAATCTCTGGGGCCAACGTCCTGACTTTC.

This sequence joins TRBV20-1 and TRBJ2-5; D possibly uses TRBD1 or TRBD2 (5 bases each). From germline, CDR1 is DFQATT and CDR2 SNEGSKA (reference sequence). The CDR3 is 16 amino acids. Trimming left V 5 bases short and J 1 base short, with 20 bases between. Here the CDR3 DNA reads TGCAGTGCTGCTCAACGTGCCCGGGACGCCCAAGAGACCCAGTACTTC. Translating it yields CSAAQRARDAQETQYF.

This clonotype was counted at least ten times. The chain combines TRBV20-1 with TRBJ2-7, with D unclear. Deletions cut 6 bases from V and 7 bases from J, with 22 bases between. Germline CDR1 and CDR2: DFQATT and SNEGSKA (reference sequence). The CDR3 is 14 residues long. As DNA, the CDR3 is TGCAGTGCCTCCGGACGGACCGTGAGTTTGGAGCAGTACTTC. Protein sequence: CSASGRTVSLEQYF.

This chain uses TRBV28 with TRBJ2-7; 12 bases agree with TRBD2. CDR1 is MDHEN and CDR2 is SYDVKM in the germline V gene. V shed 5 bases, J shed 2 bases, and the junction held 4 bases outside the gene matches. This CDR3 has 15 residues. Here the CDR3 DNA reads TGTGCCAGCAGTAAACTAGCGGGAGGAACCTACGAGCAGTACTTC. This sequence encodes CASSKLAGGTYEQYF.

The chain carries TRBV28 and TRBJ1-5; weak D call: TRBD1 (6 bases). CDR1 and CDR2 (germline): MDHEN, SYDVKM. This CDR3 is built from 14 residues. The V end lost 6 bases, the J end lost 4 bases, and 13 bases lay between the germline ends. In nucleotides, the CDR3 is TGTGCCAGCAGCAATGGGACACCGAATCAGCCCCAGCATTTT. Amino acids: CASSNGTPNQPQHF.

The rearrangement joins TRBV12-3 or TRBV12-4 to TRBJ2-5, with 7 bases that match TRBD2. The DNA end is more similar to TRBJ2-1, so the J call may be wrong. This CDR3 comprises 13 residues. CDR3 sequence reads: CASSFGGEETQFF. The CDR3 nucleotides are TGTGCCAGCAGCTTTGGGGGGGAGGAGACCCAGTTCTTC.

Remarks on this clonotype: This clone may be a read error of a much larger clone one base away. The chain joins TRBV2 to TRBJ1-5; D remains unclear. The CDR3 is 15 residues long. CDR1 and CDR2 (germline): SNHLY, FYNNEI. The DNA for the CDR3 is TGTGCCAGCAGTCACGACACCTATAGCAATCGGCCCCAGCATTTT. Residues: CASSHDTYSNRPQHF.

This clonotype occurred many times. This chain links TRBV24-1 with TRBJ2-5; D not certain. Germline CDR1 and CDR2: KGHDR and SFDVKD. V lost 0 bases to trimming and J lost 5 bases, with 3 bases between them. The CDR3 is 12 amino acids. CDR3 protein: CATSDLLETQYF. CDR3 DNA sequence: TGTGCCACCAGTGATTTGTTGGAGACCCAGTACTTC.

V and J are TRBV18 and TRBJ1-6, with D unresolved. V shed 0 bases and J shed 11 bases, with 11 bases lying between them. In germline, CDR1 is KGHSH, CDR2 LQKENI. This CDR3 region has 14 residues. The chain's CDR3 is CASSPPARGPPLHF. In DNA form, the CDR3 reads TGTGCCAGCTCACCACCGGCTCGGGGTCCACCCCTCCACTTT.

This clonotype was recorded many times. The gene calls are TRBV20-1 and TRBJ1-3; a possible D gene is TRBD1 (6 bases). The germline V and J ends were trimmed by 3 bases and 0 bases, with 15 bases remaining between them. The CDR3 sequence is 16 residues long. Germline-derived CDR1 and CDR2 are DFQATT and SNEGSKA (reference sequence). CDR3 protein: CSARGSTGTSGNTIYF. The CDR3 bases are TGCAGTGCTAGGGGGAGTACAGGGACCTCTGGAAACACCATATATTTT.

This clonotype was seen a handful of times. The genes are TRBV4-3 and TRBJ1-5, with no clear D. CDR3 length: 14 amino acids. Germline-derived CDR1 and CDR2 are LGHNA and YSLEER. The V end lost 0 bases, the J end lost 1 base, and 4 bases lay between the germline ends. In DNA form, the CDR3 reads TGCGCCAGCAGCCAAGAGCCCAGCAATCAGCCCCAGCATTTT. Translating gives CASSQEPSNQPQHF.

The gene calls are TRBV11-2 and TRBJ2-2, with 8 bases fitting TRBD1. CDR3 length: 17 residues. Germline CDR1 SGHAT, CDR2 FQNNGV. V trimming: 5 bases; J trimming: 5 bases; junction bases outside the gene matches: 13. DNA for the CDR3: TGTGCCAGCAGCAAATCTTCAGGGGGCGGACCGACCGGGGAGCTGTTTTTT. Its protein is CASSKSSGGGPTGELFF.

This clonotype was seen repeatedly, ten times or more. V gene TRBV20-1 combines with J gene TRBJ2-7, with D perhaps being TRBD1 or TRBD2 (5 bases each). From germline, CDR1 is DFQATT and CDR2 SNEGSKA (reference sequence). CDR3 size: 16 residues. Trimming took 3 bases from V and 3 from J, leaving 21 bases between them. The CDR3 region is CSASGRSGLAFYEQYF. The CDR3 nucleotides read TGCAGTGCTAGTGGAAGATCGGGGCTAGCTTTCTACGAGCAGTACTTC.

The chain carries TRBV25-1 and TRBJ1-2; D gene unclear. From germline, CDR1 is MGHDK and CDR2 SYGVNS. V lost 8 bases and J lost 2, with 9 bases in between. The CDR3 sequence is 12 residues long. Here the CDR3 reads CASGVRNYGYTF. The CDR3 region has the DNA TGTGCCAGCGGCGTCAGGAACTATGGCTACACCTTC.

This clonotype was detected ten times or more. The chain carries TRBV6-2 or TRBV6-3 and TRBJ2-6; a possible D gene is TRBD1 (5 bases). The V gene's germline CDR1 is MNHEY and CDR2 SVGEGT. The CDR3 runs to 15 residues. Deletions cut 3 bases from V and 0 bases from J, with 6 bases between. CDR3 sequence reads: CASSYDSSGANVLTF. CDR3 coding DNA: TGTGCCAGCAGTTATGACAGCTCTGGGGCCAACGTCCTGACTTTC.